The source of this T cell receptor (beta chain) is a study of vaccination effects on CD4 cells after COVID-19 (dated by TCRdb to between 2020 and 2023). Broadly, across the study: In the ViraFEST assay, PBMC were stimulated with viral peptide pools, and antigen-specific CD4+ T cell clonotypes were then identified by expansion using TCR sequencing. Each participant got two doses of an mRNA SARS-CoV-2 vaccine, either BNT162b2 or mRNA-1273. Approximately 2 million PBMC per well were cultured in IMDM with around 5.3% human AB serum, 8.5 to 10 IU/ml IL-2 and gentamicin, plus 10 ug/ml peptides. SARS-CoV-2 spike-specific CD4+ TCR repertoires were compared before and after mRNA vaccination in COVID-19 convalescent patients and in infection-naive vaccine recipients. A total of roughly 9 COVID-19 convalescent patients and a few SARS-CoV-2-naive healthy vaccine recipients were included in the full study. In the study, cultures from other donors were sequenced using the Oncomine TCR Beta short-read assay on an Illumina iSeq 100. General conclusions and limits of the study: Among healthy vaccine recipients, nearly all vaccine-induced clones were SARS-CoV-2 mono-reactive, and only 1 of 255 was cross-reactive with common cold coronaviruses. Only a small number of convalescent patients were included, and no early post-infection timepoints were available, which limited the study. At late post-vaccination timepoints, both infection-induced and vaccine-induced clones showed marked clonal contraction, consistent with waning T cell responses.

After 10 days of culture, CD4+ T cells were isolated with the EasySep CD4+ T cell isolation kit. Healthy vaccine recipients had no prior SARS-CoV-2 infection, confirmed by negative nucleocapsid antibodies before and after vaccination. Half of the culture medium was replaced with fresh IL-2-containing medium on days 3 and 7. Each peptide stimulation condition was cultured in triplicate wells unless otherwise noted. PBMC were separated from whole blood using Ficoll-Paque Plus gradient centrifugation and were then either cryopreserved at -140C or used fresh. Genomic DNA was extracted from cultured CD4+ T cells with the QIAamp micro DNA kit. As concerns this clone: No antigen is known for it. No qualities accompany the bases; no much larger clone lies one base away.

The library was made by the immunoSEQ multiplex PCR assay. DNA from the cultured and isolated CD4+ T cells underwent TCR beta CDR3 sequencing. As for the authors' bioinformatics: Non-productive TCR sequences were discarded, and reads were trimmed to the CDR3 region, with only CDR3s of 7 or more amino acids retained. The MANAFEST web app was used to pick out antigen-specific clonotypes by comparing their expansion in peptide wells with that in reference cultures. Positive clones required FDR<0.05 expansion versus reference and all other wells, odds ratio above 5, and frequency above 0.1% in two replicate wells. A clonotype was called cross-reactive if it was significantly expanded both in SARS-CoV-2 spike wells and in at least one common cold coronavirus spike condition. Using the stringdist R package, CDR3 similarity was measured by Levenshtein distance, and unrooted trees were constructed with ape in R 3.6.1. Drawn from immuneACCESS, this table holds only the in-frame rearrangements with V and J called that TCRdb kept. Clones are partly lost; checked studies trace under half to an unresolved V gene and leave the rest unexplained. The V and J calls and clone size are taken from that table; D and trimming were inferred from the DNA. The table for this sample lists about 58,000 clones; about 80% of them were counted only once. Around 3.3% of the sample is held by the ten biggest clonotypes.

The germline V gene encodes CDR1 SGDLS and CDR2 YYNGEE. The V end gives up 4 bases and the J end 0 bases, leaving 7 bases in the junction not matched to a gene. The CDR3, from cysteine to phenylalanine, totals 18 residues. Left in the record is the CDR3 DNA by itself, 54 bases read in frame from the first base. The starting material was CD4+ T cells from PBMCs cultured without peptide, obtained before COVID-19 vaccination. Recombination joined TRBV9 with TRBJ2-4; 13 central bases correspond to TRBD2. This sequence originates from a human donor who received a COVID-19 vaccine. This receptor has the CDR3 CASSLGTSGDLAKNIQYF. The nucleotide sequence reads as follows: TGTGCCAGCAGCCTAGGGACTAGCGGGGACCTAGCCAAAAACATTCAGTACTTC.